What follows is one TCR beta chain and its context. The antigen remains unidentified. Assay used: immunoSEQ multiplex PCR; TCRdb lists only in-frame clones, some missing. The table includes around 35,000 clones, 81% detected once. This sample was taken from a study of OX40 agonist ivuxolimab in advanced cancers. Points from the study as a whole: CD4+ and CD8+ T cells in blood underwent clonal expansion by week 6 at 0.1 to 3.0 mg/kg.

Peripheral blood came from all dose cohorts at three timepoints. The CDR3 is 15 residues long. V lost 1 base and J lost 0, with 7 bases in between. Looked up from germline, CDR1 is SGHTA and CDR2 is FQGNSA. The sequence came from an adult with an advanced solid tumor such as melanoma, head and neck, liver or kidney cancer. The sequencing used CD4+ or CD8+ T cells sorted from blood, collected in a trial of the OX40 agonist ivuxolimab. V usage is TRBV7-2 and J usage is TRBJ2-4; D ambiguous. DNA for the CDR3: TGTGCCAGCAGCTTAGGAAGAGCAGCCAAAAACATTCAGTACTTC. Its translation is CASSLGRAAKNIQYF.